The next 7 T cell receptor beta chains were all read from a single sample in a study of graft-versus-host responses after intestinal transplantation. These receptors' antigens are unknown. The protocol was immunoSEQ multiplex PCR, while the TCRdb copy is restricted to in-frame clones and leaves out a portion. This sample yields about 70,000 clones, of which 90% are seen a single time; roughly 4% belongs to the top ten. The sequencing here drew on unstimulated CD8+ T cells sorted from spleen or lymph node cells, taken before transplant. The source is a human donor who was the organ donor for an intestinal transplant.

The rearrangement joins TRBV4-3 to TRBJ1-5; TRBD1 might be the D (5 bases). The CDR3 is made up of 15 amino acids. Germline loops: CDR1 LGHNA, CDR2 YSLEER. Trimming took 0 bases from V and 5 from J, leaving 11 bases between them. This CDR3 reads CASSQDRGSYQPQHF. Here the CDR3 DNA reads TGCGCCAGCAGCCAAGATCGGGGGAGCTATCAGCCCCAGCATTTT.

This rearrangement joins TRBV12-2 to TRBJ1-4; TRBD1 is taken as the D call from the table, unchecked against the DNA. TRBV12-2 is a known pseudogene. The CDR3 totals 18 residues. CDR3 coding DNA: TGTGCAAGTCGCTTCGCCGGACAGGGTCTCCCTAGAGATGAAAAACTGTTTTTT. As protein: CASRFAGQGLPRDEKLFF.

This chain uses TRBV11-2 with TRBJ2-7, with D perhaps matching TRBD2 (5 bases). The CDR3 has 16 residues. Trimming shortened V by 5 bases and J by 3 bases, and 20 bases separated the two germline ends. CDR1 and CDR2 (germline): SGHAT, FQNNGV. DNA for the CDR3: TGTGCCAGCAGCCAAACCGAGGGCGGTCAGATCTACGAGCAGTACGTC. This translates into CASSQTEGGQIYEQYV.

The chain uses TRBV6-1 and TRBJ1-1; D may be TRBD1 (6 bases). Germline V gene data show CDR1 as MNHNS and CDR2 as SASEGT. CDR3 length: 13 amino acids. V lost 7 bases and J 2 bases, leaving 11 bases between the germline ends. CDR3: CASTPGGNTEAFF. The CDR3 region has the DNA TGTGCCAGCACCCCGGGGGGCAACACTGAAGCTTTCTTT.

The chain uses TRBV11-2 and TRBJ1-6; D not resolved. CDR3 length: 13 residues. Between the trimmed V and J ends, which lost 5 bases and 10 bases, there was a span of 12 bases. The germline gives CDR1 SGHAT, CDR2 FQNNGV. The CDR3 sequence is CASSDEGGSPLHF. CDR3 coding DNA: TGTGCCAGCAGCGACGAAGGAGGATCACCCCTCCACTTT.

The V call is TRBV9, the J call TRBJ2-2; possibly TRBD2 for D (7 bases). V was clipped by 3 bases and J by 4 bases, with 13 bases between them. This CDR3 comprises 15 residues. Germline V gene lookup returns CDR1 SGDLS and CDR2 YYNGEE. DNA for the CDR3: TGTGCCAGCAGCGAGGGAGGGGGGTTCACCGGGGAGCTGTTTTTT. Amino acids: CASSEGGGFTGELFF.

This clone occurred once. The rearrangement uses TRBV19 and TRBJ1-4; TRBD1 matches 7 bases. The CDR3 is 16 residues long. Per the germline V gene, CDR1 is LNHDA and CDR2 is SQIVND (reference sequence). The junction had 15 bases not matched to a gene; V was cut back by 6 bases and J by 8 bases. CDR3 DNA sequence: TGTGCCAGTAGCTTCGGGACAGCTAGCCCGCGGGAAAAACTGTTTTTT. Protein: CASSFGTASPREKLFF.